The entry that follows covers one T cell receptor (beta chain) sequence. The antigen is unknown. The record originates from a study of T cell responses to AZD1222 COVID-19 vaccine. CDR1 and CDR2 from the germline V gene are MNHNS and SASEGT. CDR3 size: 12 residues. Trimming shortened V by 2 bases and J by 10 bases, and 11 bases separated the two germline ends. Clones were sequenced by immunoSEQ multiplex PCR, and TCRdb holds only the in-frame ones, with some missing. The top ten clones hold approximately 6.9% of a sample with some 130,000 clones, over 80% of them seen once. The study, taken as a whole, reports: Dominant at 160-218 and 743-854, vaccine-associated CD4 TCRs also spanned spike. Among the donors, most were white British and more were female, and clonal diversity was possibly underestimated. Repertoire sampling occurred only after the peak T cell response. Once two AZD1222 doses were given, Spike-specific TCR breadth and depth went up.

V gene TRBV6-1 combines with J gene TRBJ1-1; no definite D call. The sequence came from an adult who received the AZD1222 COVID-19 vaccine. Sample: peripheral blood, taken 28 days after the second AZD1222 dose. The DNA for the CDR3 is TGTGCCAGCAGTGAATGGGCGATTGGAGCTTTCTTT. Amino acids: CASSEWAIGAFF.